This entry lists 13 T cell receptor beta chains sequenced from one sample in a study of memory CD4+ T cells and cytomegalovirus serostatus. Assay used: immunoSEQ multiplex PCR; TCRdb lists only in-frame clones, some missing. This sample has tens of thousands of clones, with around 83% found just once. Single viable CD3+CD4+CD8-CD45RO+ cells were sorted as the memory CD4+ T cells. Sequences were obtained from memory CD4+ T cells from blood. The receptors were gathered from an adult in good health and CMV-seronegative.

This clone was seen once. V usage is TRBV30 and J usage is TRBJ2-2, with 8 nucleotides matching TRBD1. The J segment lost 6 bases and the V segment lost 3 bases, leaving 6 bases of the junction unmatched. The CDR3 is 14 residues long. Germline V gene lookup returns CDR1 GTSNPN and CDR2 SVGIG (reference sequence). For the CDR3, the DNA is TGTGCCTGGAGGGGGGGCAGGGGGCCCGGGGAGCTGTTTTTT. Translating it yields CAWRGGRGPGELFF.

This chain links TRBV5-8 with TRBJ1-1, with 7 bases identical to TRBD1. V was pared by 6 bases and J by 5 bases, with 13 bases of the junction left unmatched. The V gene's germline CDR1 is SGHTS and CDR2 YDEGEE. The CDR3 has 15 residues. The CDR3: CASTRTGQPRTEAFF. CDR3 coding DNA: TGTGCCAGCACCCGGACAGGACAGCCTAGGACTGAAGCTTTCTTT.

Written as DNA, the CDR3 is TGCAGCGTTGAGCCTGGGAGGGGCATCTACGAGCAGTACTTC. It specifies CSVEPGRGIYEQYF. The V call is TRBV29-1, the J call TRBJ2-7; TRBD2 matches at 7 bases. Germline V gene data show CDR1 as SQVTM and CDR2 as ANQGSEA. This CDR3 contains 14 residues. Trimming cost V 3 bases and J 3 bases; bases outside gene matches: 8.

This clone was seen only once. The rearrangement joins TRBV30 to TRBJ2-7, with TRBD2 as a possible D gene (5 bases). The length of the CDR3 is 15 residues. Between the trimmed V and J ends, which lost 0 bases and 7 bases, there was a span of 19 bases. Germline V lookup: CDR1 GTSNPN, CDR2 SVGIG (reference sequence). CDR3 region: CAWSVQTRRSSEQYF. DNA of the CDR3: TGTGCCTGGAGTGTACAAACTAGGCGGAGTTCGGAGCAGTACTTC.

The rearrangement joins TRBV10-3 to TRBJ2-7, with TRBD1 matching over 8 bases. This CDR3 is 14 amino acids long. J gave up 6 bases and V 3 bases, and 7 bases lay outside the gene matches. CDR1 ENHRY and CDR2 SYGVKD come from the germline V gene. The CDR3 DNA follows: TGTGCCATCAGTGATGGACAGGGTTCCAGCGAGCAGTACTTC. Translating gives CAISDGQGSSEQYF.

The gene calls are TRBV5-1 and TRBJ1-6; weak D call: TRBD1 (5 bases). CDR1 and CDR2 from the germline V gene are SGHRS and YFSETQ. The V end was cut by 4 bases, the J end by 0 bases, with 14 bases between. The CDR3 runs 17 residues. Here the CDR3 DNA reads TGCGCCAGCAGCCGACAGACGGTCAGCTCCTATAATTCACCCCTCCACTTT. This codes for CASSRQTVSSYNSPLHF.

This clone was counted between two and nine times. Other DNA sequences in the sample encode the same CDR3. The rearrangement joins TRBV18 to TRBJ1-4, with D possibly TRBD1 on 5 matching bases. This CDR3 is built from 14 residues. Per germline, CDR1 KGHSH and CDR2 LQKENI. Trimming pared 1 base from V and 8 bases from J, leaving 11 bases between. The CDR3 sequence: CASSPRQGGEKLFF. The CDR3 coding sequence is TGTGCCAGCTCACCACGGCAGGGCGGCGAAAAACTGTTTTTT.

In this sample, this clone turned up a few times. This chain uses TRBV2 with TRBJ1-1; 10 bases are a match to TRBD1. Germline loops: CDR1 SNHLY, CDR2 FYNNEI. The CDR3 totals 13 residues. V dropped 11 bases and J dropped 5; count of bases not matched to a gene: 8. Here the CDR3 reads CALRDRGQTEAFF. CDR3 in DNA: TGTGCCTTGCGGGACAGGGGCCAGACTGAAGCTTTCTTT.

The CDR3 DNA reads TGTGCCAGCAGAGACAGGGGGGCAATAGCCAAAAACATTCAGTACTTC. This encodes CASRDRGAIAKNIQYF. This sequence joins TRBV2 and TRBJ2-4, with TRBD1 matching 9 bases. The CDR3 is 16 residues long. Germline assignment: CDR1 SNHLY and CDR2 FYNNEI. J gave up 0 bases and V 6 bases, and 6 bases lay outside the gene matches.

This rearrangement joins TRBV14 to TRBJ1-2, with D maybe TRBD1 (6 bases). The CDR3 covers 12 residues. The germline V gene encodes CDR1 SGHDN and CDR2 FVKESK. The V end lost 8 bases, the J end lost 7 bases, and 14 bases lay between the germline ends. The CDR3 nucleotides read TGTGCCAGCGGGCGGGGGGCTCTTGGCTACACCTTC. Residues: CASGRGALGYTF.

The CDR3, as DNA: TGTGCCAGCCAATTCGGATTGGGTGGGAGGAATGGCTACACCTTC. Translation gives CASQFGLGGRNGYTF. The rearrangement joins TRBV7-2 to TRBJ1-2, with D unresolved. Germline V gene lookup returns CDR1 SGHTA and CDR2 FQGNSA. CDR3 length: 15 amino acids. Trimming removed 8 bases at V and 6 bases at J, with 22 bases between.

The rearrangement joins TRBV5-4 to TRBJ1-2; D unclear. The CDR3 is made up of 13 amino acids. V gave up 2 bases and J gave up 6 bases, with 11 bases separating them. The V gene's germline CDR1 is SGHNT and CDR2 YYREEE (reference sequence). CDR3 sequence: CASSFPGKDGYTF. The CDR3 DNA follows: TGTGCCAGCAGCTTTCCGGGGAAGGATGGCTACACCTTC. Filled out from reference TRBV5-4 and TRBJ1-2, the complete variable domain reads ETGVTQSPTHLIKTRGQQVTLRCSSQSGHNTVSWYQQALGQGPQFIFQYYREEENGRGNFPPRFSGLQFPNYSSELNVNALELDDSALYLCASSFPGKDGYTFGSGTRLTVV.

The CDR3 DNA reads TGTGCCAGCAGTCCCGCGGCGGGCACTGAAGCTTTCTTT. Translated: CASSPAAGTEAFF. The chain joins TRBV7-8 to TRBJ1-1; no clear D. CDR1 SGHVS and CDR2 FQNEAQ come from the germline V gene. V gave up 6 bases and J gave up 4 bases, with 12 bases separating them. The CDR3 covers 13 residues.